A single sample is the source of the 8 T cell receptor beta chains below, sequenced in a study of regulatory T cells in long-lasting Graves disease. Indicated time point: newly diagnosed GD, antithyroid drugs for less than 3 months. Extracted PBMC RNA gave rise to the TCR library. Libraries of TCR beta came from iRepertoire HTBI primers plus Arm-PCR of CDR3 regions. TCRdb used MiXCR to reprocess the multiplex PCR reads, holding one entry per CDR3 protein. The table includes 380,000 or so distinct CDR3 sequences, about 16% detected once. The data also belong to a second study, concerning T cells in Graves' hyperthyroidism and ophthalmopathy.

Sequencing was performed on peripheral blood mononuclear cells (PBMCs), taken at new diagnosis, from a patient treated with antithyroid drugs. The origin of the receptors is a woman between 18 and 29 years old with Graves disease.

This clonotype showed up many times. The V call is TRBV6-5, the J call TRBJ1-1; D gene ambiguous. The CDR3 length is 13 residues. Trimming took 0 bases from V and 4 from J, leaving 6 bases between them. Germline CDR1 reads MNHEY; CDR2 reads SVGAGI. This chain's CDR3 is CASSYSVTTEAFF. The DNA of the CDR3 is TGTGCCAGCAGTTACTCGGTCACCACTGAAGCTTTCTTT.

This clonotype has just a few counts. This sequence joins TRBV12-3 or TRBV12-4 and TRBJ1-2; TRBD1 might be the D (6 bases). Trimming left V 3 bases short and J 7 bases short, with 18 bases between. This CDR3 has 15 amino acids. This CDR3 reads CASSFGSGEIFGYTF. CDR3 nucleotide sequence: TGTGCCAGCAGTTTTGGGTCAGGGGAGATTTTTGGCTACACCTTC.

This clonotype was observed many times. The rearrangement uses TRBV24-1 and TRBJ2-1; the match to TRBD2 covers 9 bases. The ends lost 0 bases at V and 6 bases at J; junction bases unmatched: 5. Looked up from germline, CDR1 is KGHDR and CDR2 is SFDVKD. The CDR3 is 16 amino acids. The DNA for the CDR3 is TGTGCCACCAGTGATTTGGGGCGGGAGGGCCGCAATGAGCAGTTCTTC. This codes for CATSDLGREGRNEQFF.

This clonotype was recorded many times. This sequence joins TRBV10-3 and TRBJ2-1, with 15 bases matching TRBD2. V lost 6 bases and J lost 9; bases outside the gene matches: 6. CDR1 and CDR2 from the germline V gene are ENHRY and SYGVKD. The CDR3 is 15 residues long. The CDR3 DNA sequence: TGTGCCATCAGACCGGGACTAGCGGGGGGTGGTGAGCAGTTCTTC. It translates to CAIRPGLAGGGEQFF.

This clonotype was observed many times. The chain uses TRBV3-1 and TRBJ2-1, with unresolved D. CDR3 length: 11 amino acids. From germline, CDR1 is LGHDT and CDR2 YNNKEL (reference sequence). Between the trimmed V and J ends, which lost 3 bases and 8 bases, there was a span of 5 bases. The CDR3 DNA reads TGTGCCAGCAGCCACAACTATGAGCAGTTCTTC. Encoded protein: CASSHNYEQFF.

This clonotype was seen many times. The V and J genes are TRBV30 and TRBJ1-2; D gene uncertain. V was shortened by 0 bases and J by 7 bases, with 12 bases between the two germline ends. The CDR3 is 13 amino acids. The germline gives CDR1 GTSNPN, CDR2 SVGIG (reference sequence). CDR3 coding DNA: TGTGCCTGGAGTGTCGATAGGGTGGGTGGCTACACCTTC. Protein sequence: CAWSVDRVGGYTF.

V is TRBV28 and J is TRBJ2-7; 9 bases align to TRBD2. Germline CDR1 reads MDHEN; CDR2 reads SYDVKM. CDR3 length equals 14 residues. Trimming took 5 bases from V and 4 from J; bases not matched to a gene: 6. The DNA of the CDR3 is TGTGCCAGCAGTAATAGCGGGAGAGTTTACGAGCAGTACTTC. Encoded protein: CASSNSGRVYEQYF.

In its sample, this clonotype was seen many times. V usage is TRBV11-2 and J usage is TRBJ2-1; the D gene is possibly TRBD2 (6 bases). The CDR3 totals 18 residues. The V and J ends lost 0 bases and 2 bases respectively, with 17 bases between them. In germline, CDR1 is SGHAT, CDR2 FQNNGV. The CDR3 loop is CASSLDGAAGTTYNEQFF. As DNA, the CDR3 is TGTGCCAGCAGCTTAGACGGCGCGGCGGGAACAACCTACAATGAGCAGTTCTTC.